What follows is one TCR beta chain and its context. This clone was counted a few times. Its antigen is unknown. Nothing much larger sits one base from this clone, and base qualities are not available. This sample is drawn from a study of CD4 T cells in relation to SARS-CoV-2 and coronaviruses (dated by TCRdb to 2020 to 2022). For the wider study: In the ViraFEST assay, PBMCs were cultured with antigen for roughly ten days, after which TCR beta CDR3s were sequenced to identify clonal expansions specific to the antigen. The full convalescent cohort of roughly eleven patients had a median age of almost 40 years, ranging from about 20 to 80 years. HLA restriction was mapped for shared crossreactive spike epitopes using patient-derived lymphoblastoid cell lines. At the level of individual TCR clonotypes, the study evaluated whether memory CD4+ T cells crossreact between the spike proteins of SARS-CoV-2 and those of common cold coronaviruses. The Adaptive Biotechnologies TCR-sequencing kit was used to sequence samples from three pre-COVID donors and the naive versus memory experiments, whereas other data were Illumina-based. Of the roughly twelve convalescent patients, 8 were male and 4 were female, and two of the subjects were Hispanic. A different, Illumina-based TCR-beta assay was used to sequence expansion assays from other donors in the study. What the work shows at the level of the full study, not this receptor alone: Significantly weaker SARS-CoV-2-driven expansion was shown by crossreactive clones than by monoreactive clones, consistent with antigenic imprinting. Sequencing of naive versus memory cells indicated that the assay detects memory recall responses, not primary responses primed during culture. The study was constrained by small numbers of patients and of tested TCRs. Crossreactivity analysis was centred on spike protein, so crossreactivity against other viral proteins was not assessed. Because no donor provided both pre-pandemic and post-infection samples, tracing the source of pre-existing responses was limited. In about 60% of donors, memory CD4+ clonotypes turned up that crossrecognized SARS-CoV-2 and at least one common cold coronavirus spike.

Naive and memory CD4+ T cells were separated from cryopreserved PBMCs by CD4 enrichment followed by EasySep naive CD4+ T cell enrichment. For roughly 11 days, sorted naive or memory CD4+ T cells (10^5) were cultured at a 1:1 ratio with T cell-depleted PBMCs and CEF peptides. In general, every peptide culture condition was set up in three replicate wells. Ficoll-Paque PLUS gradient centrifugation was used to isolate PBMCs from either whole blood or leukapheresis product. PBMCs were either cryopreserved at -140 degrees C or used fresh in the expansion assay. The QIAamp Micro DNA Kit was used to extract genomic DNA from the CD4+ T cells. DNA from CEF-cultured naive and memory CD4+ T cells underwent immunoSEQ TCR-beta sequencing at survey level. From the authors' description of their analysis: Preprocessing removed nonproductive sequences and CDR3s not starting with C, not ending with F or W, or shorter than 7 amino acids. The MANAFEST web app identified antigen-specific clonotypes based on expansion compared with the reference and other culture wells. A clone was considered positive if significant expansion relative to the reference culture was observed in 2 of 3 replicate wells at an FDR below 0.05. Positive clones also required significant expansion versus all other tandem wells and an odds ratio above 5. Cultured and uncultured naive and memory CD4+ repertoires were searched for previously identified spike- and CEF-reactive CDR3s. Pairwise Levenshtein distance, computed with the stringdist R package after three terminal residues were trimmed from each end, was used as the measure of CDR3 homology. TCRdb took over this immuneACCESS table, retaining in-frame rearrangements with V and J assigned. Such tables are incomplete; in checked studies, under half of the missing clones stem from an unresolved V gene, and the remainder is unexplained. D and trimming come from the DNA, and the V and J calls and clone size come from that table. The table for this sample lists more than 35,000 clones; over 75% of them were counted only once. The top ten clones comprise about a fifth of the sample.

The CDR3 spans 14 residues, from the cysteine through the phenylalanine. Only CDR3 DNA is held: 42 bases, read in frame from base 1. The germline V gene sets CDR1 to MDHEN and CDR2 to SYDVKM. Compared with germline, V lacks 6 bases and J lacks 1 base; bases without a gene match: 6. Sequences were obtained from memory CD4+ T cells from PBMCs, cultured in vitro. Sample cell subset or site, as interpreted from the label and publication: memory (non-naive) CD4+ T cells. This chain joins TRBV28 to TRBJ2-7; 7 junctional bases match TRBD2. The sequence derives from an adult with COVID-19. At the DNA level, the sequence is TGTGCCAGCAGCCTGGGAGGGTGGTCCTACGAGCAGTACTTC. Translated, this gives CASSLGGWSYEQYF.